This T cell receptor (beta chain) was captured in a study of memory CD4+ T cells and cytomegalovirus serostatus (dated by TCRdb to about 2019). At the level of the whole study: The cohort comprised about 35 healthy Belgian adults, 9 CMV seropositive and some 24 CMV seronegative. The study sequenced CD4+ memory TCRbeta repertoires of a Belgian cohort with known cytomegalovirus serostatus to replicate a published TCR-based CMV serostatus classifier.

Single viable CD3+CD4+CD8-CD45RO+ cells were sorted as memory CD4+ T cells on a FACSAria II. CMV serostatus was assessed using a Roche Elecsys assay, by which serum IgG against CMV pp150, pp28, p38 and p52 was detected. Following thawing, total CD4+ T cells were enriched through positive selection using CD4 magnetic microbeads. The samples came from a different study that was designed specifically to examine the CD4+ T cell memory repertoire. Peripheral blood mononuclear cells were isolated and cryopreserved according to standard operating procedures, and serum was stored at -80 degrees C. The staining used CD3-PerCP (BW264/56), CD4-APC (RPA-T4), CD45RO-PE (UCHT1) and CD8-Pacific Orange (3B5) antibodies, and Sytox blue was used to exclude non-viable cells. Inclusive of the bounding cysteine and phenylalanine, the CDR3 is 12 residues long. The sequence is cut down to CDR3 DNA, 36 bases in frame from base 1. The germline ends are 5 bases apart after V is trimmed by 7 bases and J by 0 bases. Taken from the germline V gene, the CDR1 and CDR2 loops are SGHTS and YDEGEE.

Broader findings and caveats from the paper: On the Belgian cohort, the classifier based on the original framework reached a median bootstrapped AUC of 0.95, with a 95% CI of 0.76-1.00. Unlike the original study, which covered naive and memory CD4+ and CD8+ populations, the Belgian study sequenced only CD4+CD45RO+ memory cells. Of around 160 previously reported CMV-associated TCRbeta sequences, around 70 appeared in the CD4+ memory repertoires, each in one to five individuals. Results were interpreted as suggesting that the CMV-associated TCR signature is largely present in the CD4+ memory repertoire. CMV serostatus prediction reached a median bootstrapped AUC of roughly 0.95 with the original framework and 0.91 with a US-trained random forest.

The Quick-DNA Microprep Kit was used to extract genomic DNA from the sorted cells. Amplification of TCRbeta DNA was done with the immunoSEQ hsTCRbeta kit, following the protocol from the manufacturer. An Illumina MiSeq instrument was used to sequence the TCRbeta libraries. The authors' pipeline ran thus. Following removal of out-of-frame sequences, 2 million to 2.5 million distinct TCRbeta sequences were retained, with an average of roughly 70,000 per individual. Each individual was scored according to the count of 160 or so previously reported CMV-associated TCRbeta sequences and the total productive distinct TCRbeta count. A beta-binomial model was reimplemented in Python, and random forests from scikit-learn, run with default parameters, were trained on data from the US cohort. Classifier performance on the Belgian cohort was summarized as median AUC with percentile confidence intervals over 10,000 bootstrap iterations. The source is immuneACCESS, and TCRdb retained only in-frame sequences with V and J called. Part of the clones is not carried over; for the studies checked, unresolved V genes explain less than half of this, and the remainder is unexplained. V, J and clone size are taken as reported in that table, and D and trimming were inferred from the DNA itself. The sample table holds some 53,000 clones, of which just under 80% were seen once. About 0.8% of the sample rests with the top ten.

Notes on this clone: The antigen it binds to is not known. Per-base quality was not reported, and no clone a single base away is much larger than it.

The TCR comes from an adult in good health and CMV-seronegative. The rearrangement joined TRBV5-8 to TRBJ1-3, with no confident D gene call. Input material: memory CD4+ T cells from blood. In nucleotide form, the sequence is TGTGCCAGCTCTTTCTCTGGAAACACCATATATTTT. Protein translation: CASSFSGNTIYF.